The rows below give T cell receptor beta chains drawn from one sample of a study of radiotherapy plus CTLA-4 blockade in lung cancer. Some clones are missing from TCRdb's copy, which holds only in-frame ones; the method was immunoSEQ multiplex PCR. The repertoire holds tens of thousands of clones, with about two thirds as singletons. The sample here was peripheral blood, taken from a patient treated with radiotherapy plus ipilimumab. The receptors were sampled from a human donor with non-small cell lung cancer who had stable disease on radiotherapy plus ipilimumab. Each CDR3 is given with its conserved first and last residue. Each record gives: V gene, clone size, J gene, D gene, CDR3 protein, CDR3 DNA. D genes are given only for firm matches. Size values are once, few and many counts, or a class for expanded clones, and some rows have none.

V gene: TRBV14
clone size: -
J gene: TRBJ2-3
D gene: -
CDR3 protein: CASSQGLRYTDTQYF
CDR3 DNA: TGTGCCAGCAGCCAAGGGTTGCGGTACACAGATACGCAGTATTTT

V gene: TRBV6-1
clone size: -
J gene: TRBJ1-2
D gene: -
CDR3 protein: CASSVADSYGYTF
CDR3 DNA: TGTGCCAGCAGTGTCGCGGACTCCTATGGCTACACCTTC

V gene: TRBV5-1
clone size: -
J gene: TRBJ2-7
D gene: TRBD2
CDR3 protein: CASSLIAGTTYEQYF
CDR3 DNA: TGCGCCAGCTCTCTCATAGCGGGCACCACCTACGAGCAGTACTTC

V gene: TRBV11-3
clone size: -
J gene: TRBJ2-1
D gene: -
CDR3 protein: CASSWTRSQQFF
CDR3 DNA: TGTGCCAGCAGTTGGACACGTTCGCAGCAGTTCTTC

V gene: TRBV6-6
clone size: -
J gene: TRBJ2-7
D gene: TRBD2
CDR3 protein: CASRLAGGPYEQYF
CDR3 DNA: TGTGCCAGCAGGCTAGCGGGGGGACCTTACGAGCAGTACTTC

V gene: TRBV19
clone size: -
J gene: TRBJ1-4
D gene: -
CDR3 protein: CASSRQGYEKLFF
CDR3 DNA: TGTGCCAGTAGTAGGCAGGGGTATGAAAAACTGTTTTTT

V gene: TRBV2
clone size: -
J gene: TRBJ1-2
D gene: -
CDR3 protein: CASSGQGYGYTF
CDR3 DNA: TGTGCCAGTTCGGGGCAGGGGTATGGCTACACCTTC

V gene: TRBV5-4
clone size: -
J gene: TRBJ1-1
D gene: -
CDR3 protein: CASSLSGIHEAFF
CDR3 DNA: TGTGCCAGCAGTTTGTCAGGAATCCATGAAGCTTTCTTT

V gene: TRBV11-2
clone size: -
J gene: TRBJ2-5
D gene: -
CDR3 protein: CASSLLVRSSGLYF
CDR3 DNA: TGTGCCAGCAGCTTACTTGTAAGGTCTTCAGGGCTGTACTTC

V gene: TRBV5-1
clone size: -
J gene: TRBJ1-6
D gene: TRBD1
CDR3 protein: CASSSSWTGNSPLHF
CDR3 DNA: TGCGCCAGCAGCTCTAGTTGGACAGGGAATTCACCCCTCCACTTT

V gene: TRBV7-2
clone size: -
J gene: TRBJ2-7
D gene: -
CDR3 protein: CASRTQGYEQYF
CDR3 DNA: TGTGCCAGCAGAACGCAGGGCTACGAGCAGTACTTC

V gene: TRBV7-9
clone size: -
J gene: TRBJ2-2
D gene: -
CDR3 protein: CASSLRTFSLAGELFF
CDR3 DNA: TGTGCCAGCAGCCTCCGTACTTTCTCCCTGGCCGGGGAGCTGTTTTTT

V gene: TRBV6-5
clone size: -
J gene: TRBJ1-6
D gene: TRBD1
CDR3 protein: CASSYSGQGWSPLHF
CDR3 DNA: TGTGCCAGCAGTTACAGCGGACAGGGGTGGTCACCCCTCCACTTT

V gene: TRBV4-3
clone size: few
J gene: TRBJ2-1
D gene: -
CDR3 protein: CASSQDLGNEQFF
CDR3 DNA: TGCGCCAGCAGCCAAGATCTAGGCAATGAGCAGTTCTTC

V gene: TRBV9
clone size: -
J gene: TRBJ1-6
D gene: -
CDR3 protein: CASGDYNSPLHF
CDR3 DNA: TGTGCCAGCGGAGATTATAATTCACCCCTCCACTTT

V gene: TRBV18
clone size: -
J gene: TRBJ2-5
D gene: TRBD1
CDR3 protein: CASSPTGVGETQYF
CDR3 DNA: TGTGCCAGCTCACCAACAGGGGTTGGGGAGACCCAGTACTTC

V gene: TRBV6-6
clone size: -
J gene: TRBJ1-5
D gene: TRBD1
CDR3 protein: CASSLDRQGAQPQHF
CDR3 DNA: TGTGCCAGCAGTCTGGATAGACAGGGAGCTCAGCCCCAGCATTTT

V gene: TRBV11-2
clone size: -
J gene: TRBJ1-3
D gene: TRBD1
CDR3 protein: CASSSDRERHTIYF
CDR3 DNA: TGTGCCAGCAGCTCGGACAGGGAACGGCACACCATATATTTT

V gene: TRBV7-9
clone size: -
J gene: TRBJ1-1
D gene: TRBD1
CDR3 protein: CASSPTGTVNTEAFF
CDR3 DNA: TGTGCCAGCAGCCCCACCGGGACAGTGAACACTGAAGCTTTCTTT

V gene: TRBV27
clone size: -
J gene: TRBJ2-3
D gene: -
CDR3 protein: CASGNGVADTQYF
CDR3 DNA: TGTGCCAGCGGGAACGGGGTCGCAGATACGCAGTATTTT

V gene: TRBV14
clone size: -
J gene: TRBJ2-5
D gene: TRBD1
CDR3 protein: CASSQDRTGGTETQYF
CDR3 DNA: TGTGCCAGCAGCCAAGATCGAACAGGGGGTACAGAGACCCAGTACTTC

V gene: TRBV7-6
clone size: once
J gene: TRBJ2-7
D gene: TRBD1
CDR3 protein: CASSLDRGYEQYF
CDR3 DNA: TGTGCCAGCAGCCTTGACAGGGGCTACGAGCAGTACTTC

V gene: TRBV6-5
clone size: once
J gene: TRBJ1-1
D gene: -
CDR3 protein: CACRRVNTEAFF
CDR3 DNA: TGTGCCTGCCGGCGGGTGAACACTGAAGCTTTCTTT

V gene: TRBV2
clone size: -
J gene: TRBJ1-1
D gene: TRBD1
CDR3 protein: CASGYRGHAEAFF
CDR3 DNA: TGTGCCAGCGGATACAGGGGGCACGCTGAAGCTTTCTTT

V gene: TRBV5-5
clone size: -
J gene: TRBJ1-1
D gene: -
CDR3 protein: CASSLEGGGGTEAFF
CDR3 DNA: TGTGCCAGCAGCTTGGAGGGTGGGGGGGGTACTGAAGCTTTCTTT

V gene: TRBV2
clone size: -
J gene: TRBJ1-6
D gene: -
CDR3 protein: CASSAGRANSPLHF
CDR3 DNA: TGTGCCAGCAGTGCGGGGAGGGCCAATTCACCCCTCCACTTT

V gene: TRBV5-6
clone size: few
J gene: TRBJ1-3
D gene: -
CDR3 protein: CASSIVGSSGNTIYF
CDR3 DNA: TGTGCCAGCAGCATTGTGGGTAGCAGTGGAAACACCATATATTTT

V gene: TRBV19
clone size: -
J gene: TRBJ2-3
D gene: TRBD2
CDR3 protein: CASIRTSGGDTQYF
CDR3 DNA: TGTGCCAGTATCCGGACTAGCGGGGGTGATACGCAGTATTTT

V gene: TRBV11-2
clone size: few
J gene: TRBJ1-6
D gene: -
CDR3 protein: CASSSRSSYNSPLHF
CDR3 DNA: TGTGCCAGCAGCTCGAGGAGCTCCTATAATTCACCCCTCCACTTT

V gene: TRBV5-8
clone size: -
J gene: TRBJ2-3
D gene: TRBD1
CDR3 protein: CASSLEQGTDTQYF
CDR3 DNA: TGTGCCAGCAGCTTGGAACAGGGGACAGATACGCAGTATTTT

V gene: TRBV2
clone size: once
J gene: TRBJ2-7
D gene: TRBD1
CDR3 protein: CASLSRDRGASYEQYF
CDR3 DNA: TGTGCCAGCCTTTCCCGGGACAGGGGCGCCTCCTACGAGCAGTACTTC

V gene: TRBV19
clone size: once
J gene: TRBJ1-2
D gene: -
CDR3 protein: CASSIFNRADYGYTF
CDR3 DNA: TGTGCCAGTAGTATATTCAACAGGGCGGACTATGGCTACACCTTC

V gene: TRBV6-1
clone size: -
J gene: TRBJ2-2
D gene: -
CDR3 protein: CASNPGNTGELFF
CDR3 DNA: TGTGCCAGCAATCCAGGGAACACCGGGGAGCTGTTTTTT

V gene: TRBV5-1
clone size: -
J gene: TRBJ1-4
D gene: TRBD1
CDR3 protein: CASSLRGPGGNEKLFF
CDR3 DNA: TGCGCCAGCAGCTTAAGGGGTCCAGGGGGGAACGAAAAACTGTTTTTT

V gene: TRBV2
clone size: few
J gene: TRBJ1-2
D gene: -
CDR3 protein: CASSPGVNYGYTF
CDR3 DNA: TGTGCCAGCAGTCCAGGGGTTAACTATGGCTACACCTTC

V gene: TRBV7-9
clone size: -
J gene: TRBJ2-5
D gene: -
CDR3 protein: CASSPGGAQYF
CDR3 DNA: TGTGCCAGCAGCCCCGGAGGGGCCCAGTACTTC

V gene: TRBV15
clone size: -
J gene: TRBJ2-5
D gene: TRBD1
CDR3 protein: CATSSNRGPWGQETQYF
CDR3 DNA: TGTGCCACCAGCAGCAATAGGGGGCCGTGGGGCCAAGAGACCCAGTACTTC

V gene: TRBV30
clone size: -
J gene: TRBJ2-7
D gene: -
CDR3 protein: CAWRFRTNNYEQYF
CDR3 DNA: TGTGCCTGGAGGTTCCGGACAAACAACTACGAGCAGTACTTC

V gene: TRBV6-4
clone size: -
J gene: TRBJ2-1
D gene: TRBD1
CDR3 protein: CASSVSGQGWHEQFF
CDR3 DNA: TGTGCCAGCAGTGTGTCGGGACAGGGTTGGCATGAGCAGTTCTTC

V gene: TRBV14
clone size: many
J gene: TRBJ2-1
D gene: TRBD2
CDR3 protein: CASSRSGLAGAEFF
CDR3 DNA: TGTGCCAGCAGCCGATCTGGACTAGCGGGGGCGGAGTTCTTC

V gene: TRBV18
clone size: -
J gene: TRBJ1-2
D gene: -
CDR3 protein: CASSPESLGTSYTF
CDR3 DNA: TGTGCCAGCTCACCAGAGAGTCTTGGGACTAGCTACACCTTC

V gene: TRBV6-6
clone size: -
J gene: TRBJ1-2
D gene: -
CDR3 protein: CASSYKQASFYGYTF
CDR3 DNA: TGTGCCAGCAGTTACAAGCAGGCATCGTTCTATGGCTACACCTTC

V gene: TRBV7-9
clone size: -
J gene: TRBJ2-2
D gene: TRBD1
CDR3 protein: CASIRTGETGELFF
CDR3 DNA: TGTGCCAGCATTCGGACAGGGGAAACCGGGGAGCTGTTTTTT

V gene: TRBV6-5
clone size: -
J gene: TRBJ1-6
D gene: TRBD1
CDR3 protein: CASSGTGQYNSPLHF
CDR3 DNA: TGTGCCAGCAGTGGTACGGGACAGTATAATTCACCCCTCCACTTT

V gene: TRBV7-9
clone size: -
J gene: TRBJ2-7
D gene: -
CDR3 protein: CASSFLGAAHEQYF
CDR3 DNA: TGTGCCAGCAGCTTCTTGGGGGCAGCCCACGAGCAGTACTTC

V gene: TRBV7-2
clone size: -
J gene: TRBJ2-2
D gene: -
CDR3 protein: CASSLQGRGGELFF
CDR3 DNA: TGTGCCAGCAGCTTACAGGGGCGCGGCGGGGAGCTGTTTTTT

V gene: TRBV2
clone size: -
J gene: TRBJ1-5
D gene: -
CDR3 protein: CASKSGRGQPQHF
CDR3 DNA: TGTGCCAGCAAGTCAGGGAGGGGTCAGCCCCAGCATTTT

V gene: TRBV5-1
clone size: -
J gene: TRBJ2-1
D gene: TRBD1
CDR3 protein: CASSLADRALNEQFF
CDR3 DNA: TGCGCCAGCAGCTTGGCCGACAGGGCCCTAAATGAGCAGTTCTTC

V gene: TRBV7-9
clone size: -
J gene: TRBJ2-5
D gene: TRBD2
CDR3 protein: CASSPSGAGETQYF
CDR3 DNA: TGTGCCAGCAGCCCCAGCGGGGCGGGGGAGACCCAGTACTTC

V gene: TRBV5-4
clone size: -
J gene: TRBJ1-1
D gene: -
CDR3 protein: CASSSDSYGNTEAFF
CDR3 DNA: TGTGCCAGCAGCTCCGACAGCTACGGGAACACTGAAGCTTTCTTT

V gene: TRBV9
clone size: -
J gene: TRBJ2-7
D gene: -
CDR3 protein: CASSPQGGRVAFHEQYF
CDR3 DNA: TGTGCCAGCAGCCCTCAGGGGGGCAGGGTCGCTTTCCACGAGCAGTACTTC